Following are 11 T cell receptor beta chains from one sample sequenced in a study of T cells in Graves' hyperthyroidism and ophthalmopathy. The CDR3 regions of TCR beta were amplified from RNA transcripts. Researchers ran a first-round RT-PCR on the TCR CDR3 using the HTBI primer set. TCRdb ran MiXCR on the multiplex PCR reads and lists one entry per CDR3 protein. The sample lists hundreds of thousands of distinct CDR3 sequences, under 15% seen once, with over 10% in the top ten. The source material was blood. The receptors were gathered from a man younger than 30 with Graves' ophthalmopathy.

This clonotype appeared a few times. CDR3 DNA: TGTGCCAGCAAGGGCAGGCCCTATCAGCCCCAGCATTTT. It yields the protein CASKGRPYQPQHF. This rearrangement joins TRBV2 to TRBJ1-5; D uncertain. CDR1 and CDR2 from the germline V gene are SNHLY and FYNNEI. The CDR3 has 13 residues. Trimming took off 7 bases at V and 5 bases at J, with 12 bases between the two ends.

This clonotype came up many times. CDR3 nucleotides: TGCAGTGCTAGAGATCGACCCATCTCTGAGCAGTTCTTC. Amino acid sequence: CSARDRPISEQFF. The chain employs TRBV20-1 and TRBJ2-1; D is uncertain. Germline V lookup: CDR1 DFQATT, CDR2 SNEGSKA (reference sequence). The CDR3 spans 13 residues. Trimming removed 0 bases at V and 9 bases at J, with 12 bases between.

This clonotype was observed a few times. This chain joins TRBV19 and TRBJ1-1, with 7 bases that match TRBD1. V dropped 7 bases and J dropped 0; count of bases not matched to a gene: 11. The CDR3 runs 16 residues. Germline CDR1 LNHDA, CDR2 SQIVND (reference sequence). The CDR3: CASMTRERGLNTEAFF. In DNA, the CDR3 is TGTGCCAGTATGACCCGGGAGAGGGGGCTGAACACTGAAGCTTTCTTT.

This clonotype was detected only a few times. The V call is TRBV6-1, the J call TRBJ2-4, with no clear D. The germline V and J ends were trimmed by 8 bases and 6 bases, with 14 bases remaining between them. The CDR3 runs to 13 residues. Germline CDR1 and CDR2: MNHNS and SASEGT. This CDR3 reads CASDTYGGNIQYF. Here the CDR3 DNA reads TGTGCCAGCGATACCTACGGTGGAAACATTCAGTACTTC.

This clonotype was recorded at least ten times. This chain connects TRBV11-3 to TRBJ2-7; D remains ambiguous. The CDR3 spans 13 residues. Germline values: CDR1 SGHNT, CDR2 YENEEA. With 4 bases removed from V and 5 bases from J, the gap between germline ends came to 12 bases. CDR3 amino acids: CASSSFFHHEQYF. The CDR3 DNA is TGTGCCAGCAGCTCCTTCTTTCATCACGAGCAGTACTTC.

This clonotype appeared many times. The chain has TRBV7-2 and TRBJ2-7, with D possibly matching TRBD2 (5 bases). V was cut by 4 bases and J by 3 bases, with 13 bases left in between. The CDR3 has 14 amino acids. Germline V gives CDR1 SGHTA, CDR2 FQGNSA. The CDR3 reads CASSSHPGNYEQYF. The CDR3 bases are TGTGCCAGCAGCTCCCACCCGGGAAACTACGAGCAGTACTTC.

This chain connects TRBV20-1 to TRBJ2-7; 8 bases agree with TRBD2. Losses at the gene ends were 0 bases for V and 2 bases for J; bases not matched to a gene: 9. Per germline, CDR1 DFQATT and CDR2 SNEGSKA (reference sequence). The CDR3 totals 16 residues. CDR3 loop: CSARDSGGGRTYEQYF. CDR3 nucleotides: TGCAGTGCTAGAGACTCCGGGGGGGGGCGGACCTACGAGCAGTACTTC.

This clonotype occurred many times. V usage is TRBV2 and J usage is TRBJ2-5; tentatively, D is TRBD1 (5 bases). V was trimmed by 10 bases and J by 2 bases, leaving 14 bases between them. There are 13 residues in the CDR3. Looked up from germline, CDR1 is SNHLY and CDR2 is FYNNEI. The CDR3, as DNA: TGTGCCACCAAGGGGCAGATACAAGAGACCCAGTACTTC. This gives the protein CATKGQIQETQYF.

Here the CDR3 DNA reads TGTGCCAGCAGCCAGGCCAGCGGGAGTCAGTTCTTC. This translates into CASSQASGSQFF. The rearrangement uses TRBV9 and TRBJ2-1; 8 bases fit TRBD2. The CDR3 spans 12 residues. The germline V gene encodes CDR1 SGDLS and CDR2 YYNGEE. V shed 4 bases and J 13 bases; nucleotides not matched to a gene: 7.

This clonotype was recorded a few times. The chain's CDR3 is CASKGQRPSPLHF. CDR3 coding DNA: TGTGCCAGCAAGGGCCAGAGACCGTCACCCCTCCACTTT. J is TRBJ1-6 and V is TRBV6-2 or TRBV6-3; D gene unclear. The CDR3 length is 13 residues. Between the trimmed V and J ends, which lost 7 bases and 10 bases, there was a span of 14 bases. Germline V gene data show CDR1 as MNHEY and CDR2 as SVGEGT.

This chain uses TRBV12-3 or TRBV12-4 with TRBJ1-1; no reliable D call. Trimming took 6 bases from V and 0 from J, leaving 14 bases between them. This CDR3 comprises 15 residues. The CDR3 DNA sequence: TGTGCCAGCAGCGCTGGAGGGCGGTTGAACACTGAAGCTTTCTTT. Encoded protein: CASSAGGRLNTEAFF.